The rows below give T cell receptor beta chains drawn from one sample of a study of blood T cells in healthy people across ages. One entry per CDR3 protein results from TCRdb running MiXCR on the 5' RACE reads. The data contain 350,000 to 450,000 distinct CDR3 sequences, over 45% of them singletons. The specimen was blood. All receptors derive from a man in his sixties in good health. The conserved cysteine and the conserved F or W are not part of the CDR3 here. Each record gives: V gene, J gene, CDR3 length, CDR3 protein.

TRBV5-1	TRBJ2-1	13	ASSQVGAQYNEQF
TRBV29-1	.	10	SVDPGLGIQY
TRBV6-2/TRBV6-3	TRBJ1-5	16	ASSPSPGTSISNQPQH
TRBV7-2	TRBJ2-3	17	ASSLRVGRLAGGGATQY
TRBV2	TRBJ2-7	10	ASQGQLYEQY
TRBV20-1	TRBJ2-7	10	SARASGYEQY
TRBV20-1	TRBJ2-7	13	SASWTGGISYEQY
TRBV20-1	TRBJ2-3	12	SAVAGEVADTQY
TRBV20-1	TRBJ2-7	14	SARDAARATPYEQY
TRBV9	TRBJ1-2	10	ASSVGGNGYT
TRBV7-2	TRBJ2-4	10	ASREAGNIQY
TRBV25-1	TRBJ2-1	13	ASSGSGTGYNEQF
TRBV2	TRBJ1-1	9	ASHLQGIPF
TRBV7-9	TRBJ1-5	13	ASSSAGAGNQPQH
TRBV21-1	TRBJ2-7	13	ASSKEAVPTYEQY
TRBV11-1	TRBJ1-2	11	ASSLPGGYGYT
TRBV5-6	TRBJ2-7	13	ASSLFSGSSYEQY
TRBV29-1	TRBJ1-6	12	SVRQGEVGSPLH
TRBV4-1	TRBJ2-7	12	ASSHLGTAFEQY
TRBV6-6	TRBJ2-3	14	ASSPGGSLSTDAQY
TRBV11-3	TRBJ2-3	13	ASSPWGGRTDTQY
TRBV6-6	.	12	ASSYVERRETQF
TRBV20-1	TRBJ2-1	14	SAYRVTGTGRYEQF
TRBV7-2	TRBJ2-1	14	ASSLAGTGGKDEQF
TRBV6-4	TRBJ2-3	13	ASSVDRGGTDTQY
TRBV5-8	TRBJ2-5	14	ASSLGTAGTEETQY
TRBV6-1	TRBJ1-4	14	ASRGTGDPTNEKLF
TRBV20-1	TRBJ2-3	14	STRDGPSGGTDTQY
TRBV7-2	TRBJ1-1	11	ASSLHRAPEAF
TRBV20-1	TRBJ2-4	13	SATTAGGDKNIQY
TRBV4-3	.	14	ASSPIAGGPYNEQY
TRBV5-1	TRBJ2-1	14	ASSRSGGSSYNEQF
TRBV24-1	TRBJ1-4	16	ATIPAGDRGGTNEKLF
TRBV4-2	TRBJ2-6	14	ASSQDRGAGANVLT
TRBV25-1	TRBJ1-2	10	ASTDIQGGYT
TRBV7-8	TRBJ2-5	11	ASSPERGETQY
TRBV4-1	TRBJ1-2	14	ASSQGDIRGDYGYT
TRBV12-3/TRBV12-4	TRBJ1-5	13	ASTTGTGYNQPQH
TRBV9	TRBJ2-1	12	ASSVGDRTNEQF
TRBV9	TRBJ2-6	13	ASSVGGPAANVLT
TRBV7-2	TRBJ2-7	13	ASSRDASGTREQY
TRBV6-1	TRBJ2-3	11	ASSEAITDTQY
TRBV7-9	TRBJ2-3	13	ASSLAGGATDTQY
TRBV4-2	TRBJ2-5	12	ASSQGGGKETQY
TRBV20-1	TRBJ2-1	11	SAMGLRGNELF
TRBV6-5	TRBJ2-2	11	ASSVRRNGELF
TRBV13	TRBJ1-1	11	ASSWGPSTEAF
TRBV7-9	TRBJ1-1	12	ASSLVPGQLEAF
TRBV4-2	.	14	ASSQDPTLFSHEQY
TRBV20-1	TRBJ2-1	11	SARDSTGNEQF
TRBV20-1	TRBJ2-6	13	SAAPGGSGANVLT
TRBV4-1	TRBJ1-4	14	ASSQEFLTTNEKLF
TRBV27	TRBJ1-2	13	ASSPWGRLNYGYT